One sample yielded the 22 T cell receptor beta chains listed below, sequenced in a study of blood T cell repertoires in COVID-19 (dated by TCRdb to the early 2020s). The library was prepared using the immunoSEQ multiplex PCR assay. The clones in this table, taken by TCRdb from immuneACCESS, are in-frame only. Not every clone is retained; where verified, under half of the shortfall comes from an unresolved V gene, and the cause of the rest is unknown. The sample records around 57,000 clones, roughly 90% of which are singletons. The ten largest account for around a fifth of the sample. Sequencing was carried out using peripheral blood. The source is a woman aged 80 or over with COVID-19, enrolled during active disease.

The rearrangement links TRBV5-6 to TRBJ2-5, with TRBD2 as a possible D gene (5 bases). Trimming shortened V by 4 bases and J by 1 base, and 8 bases separated the two germline ends. CDR1 is SGHDT and CDR2 is YYEEEE in the germline V gene. The CDR3 covers 13 residues. The CDR3, as DNA: TGTGCCAGCAGCAACCGGGGCCAAGAGACCCAGTACTTC. This gives the protein CASSNRGQETQYF.

The chain joins TRBV6-5 to TRBJ1-6; D gene unclear. This CDR3 contains 13 residues. V gave up 7 bases and J gave up 10 bases, with 14 bases separating them. CDR1 and CDR2 from the germline V gene are MNHEY and SVGAGI. This CDR3 reads CASKVPGGSPLHF. Here the CDR3 DNA reads TGTGCCAGCAAGGTGCCGGGAGGCTCACCCCTCCACTTT.

This rearrangement joins TRBV6-5 to TRBJ1-1; TRBD1 might be the D (6 bases). The V end was cut by 2 bases, the J end by 5 bases, with 15 bases between. The CDR3 covers 15 residues. The V gene's germline CDR1 is MNHEY and CDR2 SVGAGI. CDR3 bases: TGTGCCAGCAGTTACCGACAGGTCGGTGGTACTGAAGCTTTCTTT. Translating gives CASSYRQVGGTEAFF.

The V call is TRBV12-3 or TRBV12-4, the J call TRBJ2-1; D not resolved. V lost 4 bases, J lost 2 bases, and 6 bases lay in between. This CDR3 is built from 13 residues. The DNA for the CDR3 is TGTGCCAGCAGTTCCGGTCCCTACAATGAGCAGTTCTTC. It codes for CASSSGPYNEQFF.

This clone was detected only a few times. The junction departs from germline at one end; a sequencing error may be responsible. V and J are TRBV24-1 and TRBJ1-4; D unresolved. The V gene's germline CDR1 is KGHDR and CDR2 SFDVKD. CDR3 length: 14 residues. CDR3 sequence: CATRDWERNEKLFF. The CDR3 coding sequence is TGTGCCACCCGTGATTGGGAGAGGAATGAAAAACTGTTTTTT.

This clone was seen more than once but under ten times. This chain joins TRBV7-9 and TRBJ2-5; D perhaps matches TRBD2 (6 bases). CDR3 length equals 13 residues. The germline V and J ends were trimmed by 4 bases and 4 bases, with 10 bases remaining between them. Per the germline V gene, CDR1 is SEHNR and CDR2 is FQNEAQ (reference sequence). Written as DNA, the CDR3 is TGTGCCAGCAGCTCGTGGGGAGGAGAGACCCAGTACTTC. Translating it yields CASSSWGGETQYF.

The rearrangement joins TRBV9 to TRBJ1-1; D might be TRBD1 (5 bases). CDR1 and CDR2 (germline): SGDLS, YYNGEE. The CDR3 has 15 amino acids. V lost 3 bases to trimming and J lost 1 base, with 13 bases between them. CDR3 protein: CASSARGLRNTEAFF. The CDR3 DNA is TGTGCCAGCAGCGCAAGGGGACTCCGGAACACTGAAGCTTTCTTT.

The rearrangement joins TRBV7-9 to TRBJ1-5; D is ambiguous. CDR3 length equals 13 residues. V was pared by 5 bases and J by 4 bases, with 9 bases between. Germline V gene sequence: CDR1 SEHNR, CDR2 FQNEAQ (reference sequence). The CDR3 loop reads CASSRGWNQPQHF. The CDR3, as DNA: TGTGCCAGCAGCCGTGGCTGGAATCAGCCCCAGCATTTT.

This clone was recorded once. This sequence joins TRBV5-1 and TRBJ2-5, with 11 bases matching TRBD1. Per the germline V gene, CDR1 is SGHRS and CDR2 is YFSETQ. V dropped 4 bases and J dropped 5; count of bases not matched to a gene: 7. This CDR3 comprises 15 residues. DNA for the CDR3: TGCGCCAGCAGCCCCCCGGGACAGGGGGGGGAGACCCAGTACTTC. Protein product: CASSPPGQGGETQYF.

The chain combines TRBV19 with TRBJ2-1; 9 bases fit TRBD1. The CDR3 loop spans 14 amino acids. The junction had 1 base not matched to a gene; V was cut back by 3 bases and J by 4 bases. Germline CDR1 is LNHDA and CDR2 is SQIVND (reference sequence). CDR3: CASSIDRGYNEQFF. The CDR3 nucleotides are TGTGCCAGTAGTATCGACAGGGGGTACAATGAGCAGTTCTTC.

V is TRBV14 and J is TRBJ2-5; 9 positions match TRBD1. Germline lookup yields CDR1 SGHDN and CDR2 FVKESK. J was trimmed by 6 bases and V by 0 bases; bases with no gene match: 8. CDR3 size: 16 residues. CDR3 protein: CASSQEWGTGIQTQYF. The CDR3 DNA follows: TGTGCCAGCAGCCAAGAATGGGGGACAGGGATCCAGACCCAGTACTTC.

The V and J genes are TRBV19 and TRBJ1-2, with TRBD1 matching over 9 bases. The germline gives CDR1 LNHDA, CDR2 SQIVND (reference sequence). CDR3 length equals 14 residues. The V gene end was trimmed by 5 bases and the J gene end by 6 bases; junction bases not matched to a gene: 7. CDR3 amino acids: CASSPGRDRDGYTF. The CDR3 coding sequence is TGTGCCAGTAGTCCCGGGAGGGACAGGGATGGCTACACCTTC.

This chain joins TRBV27 and TRBJ2-3; 9 bases agree with TRBD1. The V and J ends lost 7 bases and 7 bases, in that order; junction bases with no gene match: 9. CDR3 length: 14 amino acids. CDR1 is MNHEY, CDR2 SMNVEV, per germline (reference sequence). The CDR3 is CASNRGRGMNTQYF. The CDR3 DNA follows: TGTGCCAGCAACAGGGGGCGCGGGATGAATACGCAGTATTTT.

J is TRBJ2-3 and V is TRBV6-1; a possible D gene is TRBD2 (5 bases). CDR1 is MNHNS, CDR2 SASEGT, per germline. The length of the CDR3 is 15 residues. Trimming pared 2 bases from V and 2 bases from J, leaving 11 bases between. Here the CDR3 reads CASSEHGGITDTQYF. CDR3 DNA: TGTGCCAGCAGTGAACACGGAGGAATCACAGATACGCAGTATTTT.

This clone was seen once. The J gene is TRBJ1-4, the V gene TRBV4-1, with a tentative D call TRBD1 (6 bases). The germline V and J ends were trimmed by 6 bases and 8 bases, with 16 bases remaining between them. In germline, CDR1 is MGHRA, CDR2 YSYEKL. This CDR3 is 14 amino acids long. CDR3 nucleotide sequence: TGCGCCAGCAGTGGACAGAGGGGTTTGGAAAAACTGTTTTTT. Encoded protein: CASSGQRGLEKLFF.

V is TRBV5-1 and J is TRBJ2-5; 7 nucleotides match TRBD1. The CDR3 sequence is 14 residues long. V was pared by 4 bases and J by 1 base, with 4 bases of the junction left unmatched. The germline CDR1 and CDR2 sequences are SGHRS and YFSETQ. The CDR3 protein is CASSEGQLQETQYF. For the CDR3, the DNA is TGCGCCAGCAGCGAGGGACAGCTCCAAGAGACCCAGTACTTC.

This sequence joins TRBV5-5 and TRBJ1-1; TRBD1 aligns across 8 bases. V trimming: 5 bases; J trimming: 2 bases; junction bases outside the gene matches: 2. The germline gives CDR1 SGHKS, CDR2 YYEKEE (reference sequence). There are 13 residues in the CDR3. The chain's CDR3 is CASRGQANTEAFF. The CDR3 DNA follows: TGTGCCAGCAGGGGACAGGCCAACACTGAAGCTTTCTTT.

This chain links TRBV5-1 with TRBJ2-1, with 7 bases aligning to TRBD1. The CDR3 runs to 15 residues. V lost 5 bases, J lost 3 bases, and 8 bases stayed unmatched. Germline assignment: CDR1 SGHRS and CDR2 YFSETQ. The CDR3 DNA reads TGCGCCAGCAGAATATCGGGACAGCACTACAATGAGCAGTTCTTC. It translates to CASRISGQHYNEQFF.

The rearrangement uses TRBV27 and TRBJ2-1; tentative D call: TRBD1 (6 bases). The V and J ends lost 2 bases and 7 bases respectively, with 15 bases between them. The CDR3 has 15 amino acids. Germline values: CDR1 MNHEY, CDR2 SMNVEV (reference sequence). In DNA, the CDR3 is TGTGCCAGCAGTTTAGGGGGCTGGGTTTTAAATGAGCAGTTCTTC. Amino acids: CASSLGGWVLNEQFF.

The rearrangement uses TRBV7-8 and TRBJ2-2; TRBD1 might be the D (6 bases). The CDR3 runs to 14 residues. The ends were cut back, 8 bases at V and 0 bases at J, with 10 bases in the middle. CDR1 is SGHVS and CDR2 is FQNEAQ in the germline V gene. In nucleotides, the CDR3 is TGTGCCAGCTCGGGACATTCGAACACCGGGGAGCTGTTTTTT. This translates into CASSGHSNTGELFF.

V is TRBV7-8 and J is TRBJ1-1, with a possible D match to TRBD1 (5 bases). CDR3 length: 16 amino acids. Germline lookup yields CDR1 SGHVS and CDR2 FQNEAQ. V was shortened by 2 bases and J by 1 base, with 14 bases between the two germline ends. For the CDR3, the DNA is TGTGCCAGCAGCTTAATTGGTGCCAGGGCGAACACTGAAGCTTTCTTT. Amino acids: CASSLIGARANTEAFF.

J is TRBJ2-4 and V is TRBV20-1; 8 bases fit TRBD2. Germline loops: CDR1 DFQATT, CDR2 SNEGSKA (reference sequence). The CDR3 runs to 13 residues. V lost 3 bases, J lost 7 bases, and 5 bases stayed unmatched. CDR3 residues: CSASTGGWNIQYF. In DNA, the CDR3 is TGCAGTGCTAGTACGGGGGGGTGGAACATTCAGTACTTC.